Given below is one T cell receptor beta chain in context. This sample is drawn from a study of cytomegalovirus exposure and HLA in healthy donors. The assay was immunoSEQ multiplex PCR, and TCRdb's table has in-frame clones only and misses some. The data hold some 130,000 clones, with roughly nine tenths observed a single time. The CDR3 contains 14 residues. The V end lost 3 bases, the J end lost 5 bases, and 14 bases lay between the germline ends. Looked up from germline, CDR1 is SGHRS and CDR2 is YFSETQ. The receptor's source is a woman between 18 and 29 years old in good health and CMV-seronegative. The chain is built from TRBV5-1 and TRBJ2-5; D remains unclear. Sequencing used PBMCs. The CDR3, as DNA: TGCGCCAGCAGCTCCTACGCGAGTCGGGAGACCCAGTACTTC. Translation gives CASSSYASRETQYF.